This TCR beta chain was sequenced in a study of T cells expressing NK-cell markers. At the level of the study: Sorted CD3+CD56-NKG2C+, CD3+CD56+NKG2C+ and CD3+CD56+NKG2C- T cells supplied the TCR beta repertoires. Study-wide results and caveats: NKG2C+ dominant clonotype frequencies in 5 or 6 donors were roughly 1.0-7.5% of CD8+ T cells. Expanded NKG2C+ T cell clones were not confirmed as HCMV-specific.

Germline V CDR1 and CDR2: MNHNS, SASEGT. The CDR3 has 16 amino acids. TCRdb reanalyzed the 5' RACE reads and collapses them to one entry per CDR3 protein, without DNA. This table lists over 250,000 distinct CDR3 sequences. Turning to this clonotype: The antigen is not known.

This rearrangement joins TRBV6-1 to TRBJ2-3; no DNA is available, so the TRBD2 call from TCRdb remains unchecked. Source material: blood T cells: a sorted CD56 or NKG2C T cell subset, CD4+ or CD8+ T cells, or bulk PBMC T cells (not recorded which). The TCR originated in a woman aged 18 to 69 in good health. The CDR3 loop reads CASGPRTSLRADTQYF.